This is a list of T cell receptor beta chains from one sample in a study of blood T cell repertoires in COVID-19. Assay: immunoSEQ multiplex PCR; the TCRdb copy retains only in-frame clones and omits some. The sample lists about 130,000 clones; about 80% were seen once. Input material: peripheral blood. These receptors all come from a woman in her sixties or seventies with acute or convalescent COVID-19. Both conserved end residues are part of each CDR3. A D gene is named only where the DNA matches it firmly. Not every row has a clone size; where given, it reads once, few, many or a size class.

V gene	J gene	clone size	D gene	CDR3 length	CDR3 DNA	CDR3 protein
TRBV19	TRBJ1-5	-	TRBD1	13	TGTGCCACAACTAGGGGACAGAATCAGCCCCAGCATTTT	CATTRGQNQPQHF
TRBV20-1	TRBJ1-1	-	-	11	TGCAGTGCCCGAAAGGAGGGTGAAGCTTTCTTT	CSARKEGEAFF
TRBV3-1/TRBV3-2	TRBJ1-6	-	TRBD1	14	TGTGCCAGCAGCTCCGGGACAGTGAATTCACCCCTCCACTTT	CASSSGTVNSPLHF
TRBV24-1	TRBJ2-7	-	-	14	TGTGCCACCAGTGACCAGGGGTCTACCTACGAGCAGTACTTC	CATSDQGSTYEQYF
TRBV12-5	TRBJ1-2	-	-	14	TGTGCTAGTGGTTCCAAAGCGGGGGGGCAGGGCTACACCTTC	CASGSKAGGQGYTF
TRBV11-2	TRBJ2-2	-	-	15	TGTGCCAGCAGCAGCTCCCGGGGGAACACCGGGGAGCTGTTTTTT	CASSSSRGNTGELFF
TRBV11-3	TRBJ1-1	-	-	13	TGTGCCAGCAGCTCCGGAGGGGAGGCTGAAGCTTTCTTT	CASSSGGEAEAFF
TRBV14	TRBJ1-2	-	-	16	TGTGCCAGCAGCCAAGGGGGATCGGGAGTGGGACGCGGCTACACCTTC	CASSQGGSGVGRGYTF
TRBV6-1	TRBJ1-1	-	-	10	TGTGCCAGCAGTGAACGGGAAGCTTTCTTT	CASSEREAFF
TRBV28	TRBJ2-1	few	TRBD1	18	TGTGCCAGCAGTGCCGGGACAGGCCGACCTAGCTCCTACAATGAGCAGTTCTTC	CASSAGTGRPSSYNEQFF
TRBV30	TRBJ1-2	-	-	12	TGTGCCTGGAGTCCCACAGGTTTAGGCTACACCTTC	CAWSPTGLGYTF
TRBV7-6	TRBJ2-3	-	TRBD2	16	TGTGCCAGCAGCTTAGGACTAGCGGGGGGGCGGGATACGCAGTATTTT	CASSLGLAGGRDTQYF
TRBV30	TRBJ1-4	-	-	15	TGTGCCTGGAGTGTACTTCGGGGGTCCGGTGAAAAACTGTTTTTT	CAWSVLRGSGEKLFF
TRBV19	TRBJ1-6	-	-	14	TGTGCCAGTAGTATTGAAGGGAGGACTTCACCCCTCCACTTT	CASSIEGRTSPLHF
TRBV27	TRBJ1-1	-	-	17	TGTGCCAGCAGTTTATATTGGACTCCCGAATGGAACACTGAAGCTTTCTTT	CASSLYWTPEWNTEAFF
TRBV4-1	TRBJ1-1	-	-	13	TGCGCCAGCAGCTCCCTAACCGACAGTGAAGCTTTCTTT	CASSSLTDSEAFF
TRBV5-8	TRBJ2-5	-	TRBD2	15	TGTGCCAGCAGCCGAGGACTAGCGGGGAAAGAGACCCAGTACTTC	CASSRGLAGKETQYF
TRBV18	TRBJ1-1	-	-	14	TGTGCCACCCAACGCGGGGATTGGAACACTGAAGCTTTCTTT	CATQRGDWNTEAFF
TRBV27	TRBJ1-6	-	-	15	TGTGCCAGCAGTGCAGACACCTTAAATAATTCACCCCTCCACTTT	CASSADTLNNSPLHF
TRBV29-1	TRBJ1-1	-	-	12	TGCAGCGTTGGGGAGGAAAACACTGAAGCTTTCTTT	CSVGEENTEAFF
TRBV9	TRBJ2-6	once	-	16	TGTGCCAGCAGCCCCAACCCGGGGACTGGGGCCAACGTCCTGACTTTC	CASSPNPGTGANVLTF
TRBV6-5	TRBJ1-3	-	-	15	TGTGCCAGCAGTCCCAGGGCGTTCTCTGGAAACACCATATATTTT	CASSPRAFSGNTIYF
TRBV6-5	TRBJ1-6	-	-	14	TGTGCCAGCAGGTCGGAAGGAGATAATTCACCCCTCCACTTT	CASRSEGDNSPLHF
TRBV27	TRBJ2-2	-	-	16	TGTGCCAGCAGTTCCCCACAACAGGGATCAACCGGGGAGCTGTTTTTT	CASSSPQQGSTGELFF
TRBV30	TRBJ1-2	-	-	13	TGTGCCTGGAGTGTAAGTCGTAGCCATGGCTACACCTTC	CAWSVSRSHGYTF
TRBV19	TRBJ1-2	few	-	14	TGTGCCAGTAGTGACAGCGTCTCAGCCTATGGCTACACCTTC	CASSDSVSAYGYTF
TRBV3-1/TRBV3-2	TRBJ2-1	-	TRBD2	15	TGTGCCAGCAGCCAGCGGGGGAGAAACTACAATGAGCAGTTCTTC	CASSQRGRNYNEQFF
TRBV24-1	TRBJ1-5	-	-	13	TGTGCCACGGCGGGCGGTTACAATCAGCCCCAGCATTTT	CATAGGYNQPQHF
TRBV5-1	TRBJ2-5	-	TRBD1	16	TGCGCCAGCAGCCTACTGGGGACGGGACAGGGGGAGACCCAGTACTTC	CASSLLGTGQGETQYF
TRBV5-1	TRBJ2-5	-	TRBD1	14	TGCGCCAGCAGCCTCGACAGGGCCCAAGAGACCCAGTACTTC	CASSLDRAQETQYF
TRBV19	TRBJ1-2	-	-	13	TGTGCCAGTAGCCCCATGGACAGCTATGGCTACACCTTC	CASSPMDSYGYTF
TRBV7-2	TRBJ2-5	-	TRBD2	16	TGTGCCAGCAGCCCCCCCCGAGCGGGGGGATCGGAGACCCAGTACTTC	CASSPPRAGGSETQYF
TRBV3-1/TRBV3-2	TRBJ1-1	-	-	12	TGTGCCAGCAGCCAAGGGGCATTCGAAGCTTTCTTT	CASSQGAFEAFF
TRBV6-5	TRBJ2-2	-	TRBD1	15	TGTGCCAGCAGTACAGGACAGGGGAACACCGGGGAGCTGTTTTTT	CASSTGQGNTGELFF
TRBV27	TRBJ1-4	-	TRBD1	15	TGTGCCAGCAGTTTATCTGGGACAGTCGCGGAAAAACTGTTTTTT	CASSLSGTVAEKLFF
TRBV9	TRBJ2-1	-	-	15	TGTGCCAGCAGCGTAGACGCGGGCCGGATCAATGAGCAGTTCTTC	CASSVDAGRINEQFF